The 8 T cell receptor beta chains in this list originate from one sample, sequenced in a study of T-cell reconstitution after alpha-beta-depleted transplantation in children. This sample's TCRbeta library carried unique molecular identifier barcodes. TCRdb ran MiXCR on the PCR reads and lists one entry per CDR3 protein. The sample has fewer than 550,000 distinct CDR3 sequences, more than 9.5% seen once. The sample in question was PBMCs, mostly from graft donor cells, obtained 180 days after TCRalphabeta/CD19-depleted stem cell transplant. The receptors originated from a female patient younger than 10 who had a stem cell transplant for aplastic anemia, so the T cells may come from the graft donor.

The chain has TRBV12-3 or TRBV12-4 and TRBJ2-4; 7 nucleotides match TRBD2. V shed 1 base and J 7 bases; nucleotides not matched to a gene: 13. The CDR3 is 17 amino acids. CDR3 in DNA: TGTGCCAGCAGTTTAGGGACTAGTAGTGCAAGAAGCAACATTCAGTACTTC. Amino acids: CASSLGTSSARSNIQYF.

This chain uses TRBV19 with TRBJ2-2; D remains unclear. The CDR3 has 16 residues. The germline V gene has CDR1 LNHDA and CDR2 SQIVND (reference sequence). V lost 2 bases, J lost 0 bases, and 10 bases lay in between. CDR3 amino acids: CASSIPPLANTGELFF. Written as DNA, the CDR3 is TGTGCCAGTAGTATACCGCCTCTAGCGAACACCGGGGAGCTGTTTTTT. The variable domain in full, completed from reference TRBV19 and TRBJ2-2, reads DGGITQSPKYLFRKEGQNVTLSCEQNLNHDAMYWYRQDPGQGLRLIYYSQIVNDFQKGDIAEGYSVSREKKESFPLTVTSAQKNPTAFYLCASSIPPLANTGELFFGEGSRLTVL.

V is TRBV11-3 and J is TRBJ2-2; no clear D gene. The V and J ends lost 2 bases and 8 bases respectively, with 9 bases between them. The length of the CDR3 is 13 residues. Germline V gene sequence: CDR1 SGHNT, CDR2 YENEEA. As DNA, the CDR3 is TGTGCCAGCAGCTTAATCAGTTGGGGGGAGCTGTTTTTT. Translated, it gives CASSLISWGELFF. Full variable domain (remainder filled in from reference TRBV11-3 and TRBJ2-2): EAGVVQSPRYKIIEKKQPVAFWCNPISGHNTLYWYLQNLGQGPELLIRYENEEAVDDSQLPKDRFSAERLKGVDSTLKIQPAELGDSAVYLCASSLISWGELFFGEGSRLTVL.

As to this clonotype: A much larger clone differs by one base, so this may be a read error. The chain recombines TRBV24-1 with TRBJ2-1; D gene ambiguous. The CDR3 runs 15 residues. Germline CDR1 is KGHDR and CDR2 is SFDVKD. V gave up 8 bases and J gave up 0 bases, with 13 bases separating them. In DNA form, the CDR3 reads TGTGCCACCAACTTAAAGTTGGGCTCCTACAATGAGCAGTTCTTC. Encoded protein: CATNLKLGSYNEQFF.

CDR3 DNA sequence: TGTGCCAGCAGCCAAGTACATGGGGCGAACGAGCAGTACTTC. Encoded protein: CASSQVHGANEQYF. This rearrangement joins TRBV14 to TRBJ2-7, with D perhaps matching TRBD1 (5 bases). The CDR3 contains 14 residues. The V and J ends lost 1 base and 5 bases respectively, with 12 bases between them. Germline V lookup: CDR1 SGHDN, CDR2 FVKESK.

This clonotype showed up just a few times. The chain couples TRBV7-9 to TRBJ2-7; D is possibly TRBD2 (6 bases). Trimming shortened V by 5 bases and J by 0 bases, and 14 bases separated the two germline ends. The germline CDR1 and CDR2 sequences are SEHNR and FQNEAQ (reference sequence). The CDR3 is 15 residues long. CDR3 DNA: TGTGCCAGCAGCCCATCTGGGGGGACCTCCTACGAGCAGTACTTC. Encoded protein: CASSPSGGTSYEQYF.

J is TRBJ2-7 and V is TRBV7-8; 7 nucleotides line up with TRBD2. V shed 4 bases and J 4 bases; nucleotides not matched to a gene: 4. The CDR3 is 13 amino acids. Germline loops: CDR1 SGHVS, CDR2 FQNEAQ. This CDR3 is CASSWASGYEQYV. The CDR3 nucleotides read TGTGCCAGCAGCTGGGCTAGCGGATACGAGCAGTACGTC.

This clonotype was seen more than once but under ten times. The chain employs TRBV28 and TRBJ2-2; D is undetermined. The CDR3 runs to 14 residues. V was cut by 4 bases and J by 4 bases, with 10 bases left in between. Germline V gene sequence: CDR1 MDHEN, CDR2 SYDVKM. The CDR3 DNA is TGTGCCAGCAGTTCACAGCCCTTCACCGGGGAGCTGTTTTTT. This codes for CASSSQPFTGELFF.